This TCR beta chain appears in the sequencing data of a study of T-cell memory formation after mild COVID-19. Turning to the study itself: Among the donors, TCR clusters were largely specific to each donor. Overall study results and limits: Contracting CD8+ clones were enriched in EMRA, CD4+ mainly in CM and EM.

With respect to this clonotype: The antigen is unknown. A junction boundary mismatches the germline segment, possibly from a read error.

TCR alpha and TCR beta cDNA libraries with sample barcodes and UMIs came from 5'RACE using constant-segment primers. TCRdb reprocessed the 5' RACE reads via MiXCR and lists one record per CDR3 protein. The table has about 400,000 distinct CDR3 sequences, 23% seen once. Sample: PBMCs or a T cell subset sorted from them (not recorded which). The receptor comes from an adult woman who had mild COVID-19 (a few samples of this study predate the infection). Cell type and time point are not known.

This CDR3 reads CASSQDPGNGRVANF. The CDR3 nucleotides read TGCGCCAGCAGCCAAGATCCGGGGAATGGTAGAGTGGCCAACTTC. The chain carries TRBV4-1 and TRBJ1-2, with unresolved D. The length of the CDR3 is 15 residues. Germline-derived CDR1 and CDR2 are MGHRA and YSYEKL.